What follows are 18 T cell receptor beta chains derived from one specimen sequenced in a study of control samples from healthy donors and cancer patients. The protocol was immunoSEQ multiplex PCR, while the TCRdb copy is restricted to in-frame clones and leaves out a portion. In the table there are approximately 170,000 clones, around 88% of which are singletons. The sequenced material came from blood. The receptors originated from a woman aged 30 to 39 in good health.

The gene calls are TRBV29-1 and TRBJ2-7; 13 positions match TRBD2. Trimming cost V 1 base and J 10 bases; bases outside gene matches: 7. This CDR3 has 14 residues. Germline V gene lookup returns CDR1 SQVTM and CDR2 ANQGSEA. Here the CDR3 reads CSVEGTSGSRAQYF. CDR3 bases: TGCAGCGTTGAAGGGACTAGCGGGAGTCGGGCCCAGTACTTC.

CDR3 amino acids: CASSHSGSHNEQFF. DNA for the CDR3: TGTGCCAGTAGTCACAGCGGGAGCCACAATGAGCAGTTCTTC. The chain links TRBV19 to TRBJ2-1, with TRBD2 identical over 8 bases. The CDR3 runs 14 residues. V lost 5 bases and J lost 5; bases outside the gene matches: 5. CDR1 is LNHDA and CDR2 is SQIVND in the germline V gene (reference sequence). Drawing the rest from reference TRBV19 and TRBJ2-1, the complete variable domain is DGGITQSPKYLFRKEGQNVTLSCEQNLNHDAMYWYRQDPGQGLRLIYYSQIVNDFQKGDIAEGYSVSREKKESFPLTVTSAQKNPTAFYLCASSHSGSHNEQFFGPGTRLTVL.

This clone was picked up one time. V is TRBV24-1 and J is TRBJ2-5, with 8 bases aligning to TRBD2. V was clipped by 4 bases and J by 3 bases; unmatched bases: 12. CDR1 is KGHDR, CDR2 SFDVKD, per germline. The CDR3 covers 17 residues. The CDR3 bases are TGTGCCACCAGTGACTCTGCGGGGGGAATCACTAAAGAGACCCAGTACTTC. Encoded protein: CATSDSAGGITKETQYF.

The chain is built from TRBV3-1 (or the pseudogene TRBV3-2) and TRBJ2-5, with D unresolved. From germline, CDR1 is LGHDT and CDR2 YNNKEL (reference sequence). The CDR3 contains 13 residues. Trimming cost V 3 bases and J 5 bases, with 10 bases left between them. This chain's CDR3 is CASSQLDWETQYF. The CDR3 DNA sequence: TGTGCCAGCAGCCAGCTCGATTGGGAGACCCAGTACTTC.

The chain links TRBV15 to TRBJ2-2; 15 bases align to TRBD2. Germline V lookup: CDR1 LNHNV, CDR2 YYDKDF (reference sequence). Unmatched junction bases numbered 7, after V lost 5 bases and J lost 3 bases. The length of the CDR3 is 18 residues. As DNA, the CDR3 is TGTGCCACCAGCGGCGGGACTAGCGGGGGGTGGGACACCGGGGAGCTGTTTTTT. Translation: CATSGGTSGGWDTGELFF.

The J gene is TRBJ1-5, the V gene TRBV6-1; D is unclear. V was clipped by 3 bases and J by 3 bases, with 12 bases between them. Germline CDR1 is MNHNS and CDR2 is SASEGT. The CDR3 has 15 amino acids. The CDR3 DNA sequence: TGTGCCAGCAGTGACGGCAGAGTATACAATCAGCCCCAGCATTTT. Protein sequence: CASSDGRVYNQPQHF.

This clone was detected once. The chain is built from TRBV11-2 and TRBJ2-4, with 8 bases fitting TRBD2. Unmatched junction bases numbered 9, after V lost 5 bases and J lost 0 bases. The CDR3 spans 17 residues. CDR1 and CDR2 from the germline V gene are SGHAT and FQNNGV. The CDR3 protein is CASSPRGAALAKNIQYF. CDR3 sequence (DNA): TGTGCCAGCAGCCCGCGGGGGGCAGCCCTAGCCAAAAACATTCAGTACTTC.

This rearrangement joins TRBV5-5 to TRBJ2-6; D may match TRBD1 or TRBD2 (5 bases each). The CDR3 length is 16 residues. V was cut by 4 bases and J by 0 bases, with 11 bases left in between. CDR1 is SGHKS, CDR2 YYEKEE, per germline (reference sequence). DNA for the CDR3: TGTGCCAGCAGCAAGGGACGGAACTCTGGGGCCAACGTCCTGACTTTC. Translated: CASSKGRNSGANVLTF. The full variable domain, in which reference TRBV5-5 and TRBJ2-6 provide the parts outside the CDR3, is DAGVTQSPTHLIKTRGQQVTLRCSPISGHKSVSWYQQVLGQGPQFIFQYYEKEERGRGNFPDRFSARQFPNYSSELNVNALLLGDSALYLCASSKGRNSGANVLTFGAGSRLTVL.

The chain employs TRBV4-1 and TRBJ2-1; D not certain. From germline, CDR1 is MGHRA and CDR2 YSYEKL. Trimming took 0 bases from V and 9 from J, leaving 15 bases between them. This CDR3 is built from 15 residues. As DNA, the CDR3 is TGCGCCAGCAGCCAAGAATCGAAAGGTTCGGCTGAGCAGTTCTTC. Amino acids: CASSQESKGSAEQFF.

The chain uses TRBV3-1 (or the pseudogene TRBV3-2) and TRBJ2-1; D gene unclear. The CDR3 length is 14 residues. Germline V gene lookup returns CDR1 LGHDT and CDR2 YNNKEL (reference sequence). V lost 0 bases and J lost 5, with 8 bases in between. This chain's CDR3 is CASSQETFHNEQFF. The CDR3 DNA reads TGTGCCAGCAGCCAAGAAACGTTCCACAATGAGCAGTTCTTC.

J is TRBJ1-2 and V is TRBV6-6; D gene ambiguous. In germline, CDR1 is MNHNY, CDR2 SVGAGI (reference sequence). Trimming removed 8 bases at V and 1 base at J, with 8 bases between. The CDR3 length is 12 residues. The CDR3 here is CASEDGNYGYTF. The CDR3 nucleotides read TGTGCCAGCGAGGACGGTAACTATGGCTACACCTTC.

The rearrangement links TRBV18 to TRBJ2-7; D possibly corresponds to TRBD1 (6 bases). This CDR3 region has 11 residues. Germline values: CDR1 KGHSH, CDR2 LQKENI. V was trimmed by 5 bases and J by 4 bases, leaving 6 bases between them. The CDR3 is CASSTGYEQYV. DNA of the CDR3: TGTGCCAGCTCAACAGGGTACGAGCAGTACGTC.

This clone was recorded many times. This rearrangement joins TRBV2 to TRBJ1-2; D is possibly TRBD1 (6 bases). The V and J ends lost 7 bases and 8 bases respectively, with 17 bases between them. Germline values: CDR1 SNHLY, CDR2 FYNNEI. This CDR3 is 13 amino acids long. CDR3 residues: CASKVGGAYGYTF. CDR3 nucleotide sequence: TGTGCCAGCAAAGTAGGGGGGGCTTACGGCTACACCTTC.

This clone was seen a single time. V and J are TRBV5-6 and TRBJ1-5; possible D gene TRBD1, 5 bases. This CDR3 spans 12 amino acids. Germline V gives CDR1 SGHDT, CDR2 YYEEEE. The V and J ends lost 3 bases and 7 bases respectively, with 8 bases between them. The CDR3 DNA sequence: TGTGCCAGCAGCTATACAGGACAGCCCCAGCATTTT. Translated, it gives CASSYTGQPQHF.

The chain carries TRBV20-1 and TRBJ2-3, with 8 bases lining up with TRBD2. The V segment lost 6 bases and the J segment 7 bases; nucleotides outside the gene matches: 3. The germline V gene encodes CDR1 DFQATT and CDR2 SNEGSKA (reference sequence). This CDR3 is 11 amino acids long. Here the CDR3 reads CSAGGGYTQYF. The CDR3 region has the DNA TGCAGTGCAGGCGGGGGGTATACGCAGTATTTT.

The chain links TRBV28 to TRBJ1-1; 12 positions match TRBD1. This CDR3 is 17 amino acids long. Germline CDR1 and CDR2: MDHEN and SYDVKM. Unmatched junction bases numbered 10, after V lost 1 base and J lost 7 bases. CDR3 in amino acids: CASSLLTGGTGGIEAFF. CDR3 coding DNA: TGTGCCAGCAGTTTATTGACAGGCGGGACAGGGGGCATTGAAGCTTTCTTT.

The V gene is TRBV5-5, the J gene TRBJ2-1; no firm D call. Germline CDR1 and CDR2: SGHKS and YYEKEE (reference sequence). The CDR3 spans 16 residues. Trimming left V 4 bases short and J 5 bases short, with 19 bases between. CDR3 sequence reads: CASSPNRTRFNNEQFF. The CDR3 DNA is TGTGCCAGCAGCCCGAATAGGACGCGCTTTAACAATGAGCAGTTCTTC.

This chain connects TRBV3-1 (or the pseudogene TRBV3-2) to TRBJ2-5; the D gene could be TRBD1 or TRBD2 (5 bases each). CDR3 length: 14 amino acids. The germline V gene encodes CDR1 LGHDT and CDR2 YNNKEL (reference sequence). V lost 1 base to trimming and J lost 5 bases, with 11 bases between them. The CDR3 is CASSQAGRGETQYF. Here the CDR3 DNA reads TGTGCCAGCAGCCAAGCGGGGCGCGGGGAGACCCAGTACTTC.